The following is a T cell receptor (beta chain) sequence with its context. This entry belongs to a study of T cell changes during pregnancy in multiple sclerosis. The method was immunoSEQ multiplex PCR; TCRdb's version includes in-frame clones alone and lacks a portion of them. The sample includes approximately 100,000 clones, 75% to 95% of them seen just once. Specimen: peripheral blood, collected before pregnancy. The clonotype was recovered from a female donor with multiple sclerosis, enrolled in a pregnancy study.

CDR3 in amino acids: CASSLGTGRGQPQHF. CDR3 bases: TGTGCCAGCAGCTTAGGGACAGGGAGGGGGCAGCCCCAGCATTTT. The rearrangement links TRBV7-9 to TRBJ1-5; 8 nucleotides match TRBD1. Trimming at V came to 1 base and at J to 7 bases, leaving 6 bases not matched to a gene. The CDR3 extends over 15 amino acids. Germline assignment: CDR1 SEHNR and CDR2 FQNEAQ (reference sequence). The entire variable domain, with the rest obtained from reference TRBV7-9 and TRBJ1-5, is as follows: DTGVSQNPRHKITKRGQNVTFRCDPISEHNRLYWYRQTLGQGPEFLTYFQNEAQLEKSRLLSDRFSAERPKGSFSTLEIQRTEQGDSAMYLCASSLGTGRGQPQHFGDGTRLSIL.